This entry features one TCR beta chain sequence. The clone's antigen remains unknown. There are no base qualities to consult, and no much larger clone falls within one base. Participants in the prospective study were enrolled through a virtual design, were aged about 18 to 90 years, and lived in roughly 26 United States geographic areas. Cohort assignment in the prospective study relied on participant-reported clinical history from a screening survey and a study questionnaire. ImmuneRACE Cohort 3 recovered participants were defined by two consecutive negative NP/OP PCR tests, healthcare professional clearance, or symptom resolution. Each participant in the prospective study had whole blood, serum and a nasopharyngeal or oropharyngeal swab collected by mobile phlebotomists. Prospective study participants could optionally give additional blood draws and questionnaires over a roughly 2-month period. Before DNA extraction, blood samples from the prospective study were shipped at room temperature or frozen.

This entry is derived from a study of blood T cell repertoires in COVID-19 (dated by TCRdb to the early 2020s). In the study overall: Samples from collaborators originated in the United States, Italy and Spain and spanned both the acute and convalescent phases of COVID-19. Deeply sampled blood TCRbeta repertoires from subjects exposed to, actively infected with, or recovered from COVID-19 were included in the dataset. Where available, HLA class I and class II types were obtained from metadata supplied by the sample provider rather than from assay-based typing. The repertoires were released in a freely available public database intended as a resource for research on the immune response to SARS-CoV-2. Samples were obtained from the ongoing ImmuneRACE study (first 160 participants) and from 1,254 subjects provided by 6 global collaborators. Nearly every sample came with metadata listing a de-identified subject ID, COVID-19 status, age in years and sex. The material from the prospective study consisted of cDNA or gDNA derived from T cells, B-cell-depleted T cells, or PBMCs.

Deletion took 6 bases off V and 2 bases off J, with a span of 11 bases between the germline ends. The CDR3 spans 14 residues, from the cysteine through the phenylalanine. The only DNA kept is the CDR3, 42 bases in frame from the first base. Based on the germline V gene (reference sequence), the CDR1 and CDR2 sequences are LNHDA and SQIVND. TCRbeta CDR3 regions were amplified from genomic DNA by means of the immunoSEQ Assay, a bias-controlled multiplex PCR. Regarding the original processing steps: The number of nucleated cells in each sample was estimated from the amplification of reference gene primers within the assay. To quantify the absolute abundance of each unique TCRbeta CDR3 rearrangement, sequence reads were collapsed and filtered. For each sample, productive Simpson clonality was calculated as the square root of Simpson's diversity index over productive rearrangements. The table comes from immuneACCESS by way of TCRdb, which keeps in-frame sequences with V and J called. Part of the clones is missing from these tables; in studies checked, under half for an unresolved V gene and the rest for unknown reasons. That table is the source of V, J and clone size, and D and trimming were worked out from the DNA. The sample table contains over 120,000 clones; only one count was recorded for around 83% of them. Approximately 9.2% of the sample rests with the top ten.

Study-wide findings and limitations: The quantity of clinical and demographic metadata differed by source and by participant and was supplied without curation.

The sequence is built from TRBV19 and TRBJ1-3; too little of a D gene remains to name it. The receptor's source is a man aged 50-59 years who had recovered from COVID-19. Material for sequencing was PBMCs or T cells enriched from blood (not recorded which). The CDR3 here reads CASSGGGTGNTIYF. The sequence in DNA is TGTGCCAGTAGCGGTGGTGGTACTGGAAACACCATATATTTT.